Listed below are T cell receptor beta chains from one sample, sequenced in a study of a mutant IDH1 vaccine in newly diagnosed glioma. Their antigens are not known. Profiling relied on immunoSEQ multiplex PCR, and the TCRdb table lists in-frame clones only, not all of them. The repertoire holds 30,000 to 40,000 clones, with about 83% as singletons. This specimen was PBMCs, taken from a glioma patient whose treatment included an IDH1 peptide vaccine. All receptors derive from a man aged 40-49 years with glioma. Both conserved end residues are part of each CDR3. D genes are given only for firm matches. Size is stated for part of the rows, as once, few or many counts, or as a class when the clone is expanded.

V gene,D gene,J gene,clone size,CDR3 protein,CDR3 DNA
TRBV20-1,.,TRBJ1-3,.,CSARDQYTIYF,TGCAGTGCTAGAGATCAGTACACCATATATTTT
TRBV20-1,.,TRBJ2-7,.,CSAEPGDEQYF,TGCAGTGCCGAGCCCGGGGACGAGCAGTACTTC
TRBV6-6,TRBD1,TRBJ2-7,.,CASSRDRGREQYF,TGTGCCAGCAGCCGCGACAGGGGTCGGGAGCAGTACTTC
TRBV6-1,TRBD2,TRBJ2-3,.,CASSSLAGHTDTQYF,TGTGCCAGCAGTAGCTTAGCGGGGCACACAGATACGCAGTATTTT
TRBV5-4,.,TRBJ2-7,.,CASSLEWGEDEQYF,TGTGCCAGCAGCTTGGAGTGGGGCGAGGACGAGCAGTACTTC
TRBV5-4,TRBD2,TRBJ2-5,.,CASSLAAGARETQYF,TGTGCCAGCAGCTTAGCAGCGGGAGCACGAGAGACCCAGTACTTC
TRBV7-9,.,TRBJ1-2,few,CASSLSSGDGYTF,TGTGCCAGCAGTCTTTCGTCGGGGGACGGCTACACCTTC
TRBV2,TRBD2,TRBJ2-2,.,CASSLTSVNTGELFF,TGTGCCAGCAGCCTGACTAGCGTGAACACCGGGGAGCTGTTTTTT
TRBV9,.,TRBJ2-1,.,CASSVRDRAYNEQFF,TGTGCCAGCAGCGTTCGTGATCGGGCCTACAATGAGCAGTTCTTC
TRBV27,.,TRBJ1-5,once,CASNQDGSNQPQHF,TGTGCCAGCAACCAAGACGGGAGCAATCAGCCCCAGCATTTT
TRBV6-5,.,TRBJ2-7,.,CASSRAGAPSYEQYF,TGTGCCAGCAGCCGAGCGGGCGCACCCTCCTACGAGCAGTACTTC
TRBV5-1,.,TRBJ2-2,.,CASTLAGYGGTGELFF,TGCGCCAGCACCCTGGCGGGTTATGGCGGGACCGGGGAGCTGTTTTTT
TRBV5-6,.,TRBJ2-7,.,CASRARGETYEQYF,TGTGCCAGCAGAGCCCGGGGAGAAACCTACGAGCAGTACTTC
TRBV27,.,TRBJ2-7,.,CASSLTPRYEQYF,TGTGCCAGCAGTCTCACCCCCCGCTACGAGCAGTACTTC